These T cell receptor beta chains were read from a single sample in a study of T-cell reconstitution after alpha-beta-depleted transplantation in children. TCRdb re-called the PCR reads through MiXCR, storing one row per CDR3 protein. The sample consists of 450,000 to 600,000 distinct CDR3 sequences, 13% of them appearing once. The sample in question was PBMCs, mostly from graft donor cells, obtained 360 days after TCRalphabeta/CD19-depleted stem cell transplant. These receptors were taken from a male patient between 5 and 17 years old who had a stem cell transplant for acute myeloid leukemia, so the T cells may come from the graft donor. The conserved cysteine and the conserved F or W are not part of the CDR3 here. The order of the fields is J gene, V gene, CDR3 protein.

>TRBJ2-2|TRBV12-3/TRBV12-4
ARSPQNTGELF
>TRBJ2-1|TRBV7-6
ASSLGAAGNNEQF
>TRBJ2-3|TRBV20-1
SASRSGRNTDTQY
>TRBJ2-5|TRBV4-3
ASSQDGSRKETQY
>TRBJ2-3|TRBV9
ASSVGPGTNTDTQY
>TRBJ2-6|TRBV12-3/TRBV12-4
ASSFGWANVLT
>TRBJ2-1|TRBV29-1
SVGPKAGTSYNEQF
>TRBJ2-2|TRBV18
ASSPTSGTNTGELF
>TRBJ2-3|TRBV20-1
SAATSGRVTDTQY
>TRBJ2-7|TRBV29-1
SVGGGQGTYEQY
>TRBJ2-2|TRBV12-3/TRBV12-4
ASTRDGPAGELF
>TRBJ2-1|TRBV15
ATSRDLAGGPRNEQF
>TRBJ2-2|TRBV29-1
SSPSRAEIFTGELF
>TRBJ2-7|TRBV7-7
ASSLSKTGRPEGDEQY
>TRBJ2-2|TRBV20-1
SASTVPSTGELF
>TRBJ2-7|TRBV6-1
ASRGTSGRCPYEQY
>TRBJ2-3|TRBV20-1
SARGLARDTQY
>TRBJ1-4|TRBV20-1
SLPGELDEKLF
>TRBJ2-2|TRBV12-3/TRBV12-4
ASSSSGGIAGELF
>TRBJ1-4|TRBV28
ASTQSLGPRQI
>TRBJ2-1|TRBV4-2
ASSQVDYRTYNEQF
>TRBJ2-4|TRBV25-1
ASSESTGPKNIQY
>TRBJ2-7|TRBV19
ASSQRPSGAEQY
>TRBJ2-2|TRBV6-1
ASRTQGAITGELF
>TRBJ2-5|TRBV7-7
ASSLVGTDQETQY
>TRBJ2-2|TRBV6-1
ASRGASGTWELF
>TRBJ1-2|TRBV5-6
ASSLRRSGTIYT
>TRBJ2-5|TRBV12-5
ASGLVLAEPSQETQY
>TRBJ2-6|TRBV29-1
SVEQAQLPSGANVLT
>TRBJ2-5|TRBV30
AWSVRRGGETQY
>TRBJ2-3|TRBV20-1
SAPVILAGGPQLTDTQY
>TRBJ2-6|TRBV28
ATAYRRSSWANVLT
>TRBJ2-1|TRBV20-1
SARARDSSSYNEQF
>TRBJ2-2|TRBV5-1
ASSLVGRRTGELF
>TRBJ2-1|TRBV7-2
ASSLGGQYNEQF
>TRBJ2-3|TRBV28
ASSPQRHGTDTQY
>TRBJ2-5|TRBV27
ASSSGLAGPERETQY
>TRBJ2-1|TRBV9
ASSVVPISGTGTLNEQF
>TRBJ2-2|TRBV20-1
SARASRTANTGELF
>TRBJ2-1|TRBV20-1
SARDYRRSPYNEQF
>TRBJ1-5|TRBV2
ATHEGGNQPQH
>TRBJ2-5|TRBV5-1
ASSVTGTSPRETQY
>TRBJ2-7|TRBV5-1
ASADRAYEQY
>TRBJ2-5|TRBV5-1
ASSPWGPGLDQETQY
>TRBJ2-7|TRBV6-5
ASSYSGGASGLYEQY
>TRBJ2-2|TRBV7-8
ASSPLSYTGELF
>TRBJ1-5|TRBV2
ARVPGRRGPQH
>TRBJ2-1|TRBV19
ASTAGRREPYNEQF
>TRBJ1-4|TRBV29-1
SARVYRGVSNEKLF
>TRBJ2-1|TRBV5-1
ASSATGTSGSRGSSYNEQF
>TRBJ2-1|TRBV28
ASSAHLGAGHNEQF
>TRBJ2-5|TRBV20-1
SGRSGRSLETQY
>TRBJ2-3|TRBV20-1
SARPAGSLTDTQY